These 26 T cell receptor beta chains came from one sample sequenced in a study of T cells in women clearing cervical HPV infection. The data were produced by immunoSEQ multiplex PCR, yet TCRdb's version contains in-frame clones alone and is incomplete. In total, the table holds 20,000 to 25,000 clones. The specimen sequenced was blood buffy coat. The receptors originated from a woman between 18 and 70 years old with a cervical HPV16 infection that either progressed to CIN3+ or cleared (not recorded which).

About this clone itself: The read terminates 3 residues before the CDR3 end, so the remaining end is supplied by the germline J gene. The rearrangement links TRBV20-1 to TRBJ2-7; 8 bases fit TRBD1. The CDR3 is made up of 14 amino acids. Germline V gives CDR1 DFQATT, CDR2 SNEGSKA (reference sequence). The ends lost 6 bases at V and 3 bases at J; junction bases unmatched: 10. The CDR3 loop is CSAVVRQGYYEQYF. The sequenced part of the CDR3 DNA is TGCAGTGCCGTCGTGCGACAGGGGTACTACGAG.

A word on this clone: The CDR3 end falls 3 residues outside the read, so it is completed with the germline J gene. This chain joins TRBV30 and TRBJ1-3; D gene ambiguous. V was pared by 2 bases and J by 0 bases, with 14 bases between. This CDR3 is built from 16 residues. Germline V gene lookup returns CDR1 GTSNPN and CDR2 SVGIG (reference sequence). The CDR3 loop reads CAWSKELLSSGNTIYF. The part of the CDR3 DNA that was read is TGTGCCTGGAGTAAGGAATTACTAAGCTCTGGAAACACC.

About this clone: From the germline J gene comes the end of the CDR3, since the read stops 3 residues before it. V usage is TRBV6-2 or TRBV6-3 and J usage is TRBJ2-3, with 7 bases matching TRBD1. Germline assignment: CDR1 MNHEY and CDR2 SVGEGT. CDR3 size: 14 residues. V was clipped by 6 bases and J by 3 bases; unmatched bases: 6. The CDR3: CASSRQGSTDTQYF. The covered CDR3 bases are TGTGCCAGCAGCCGACAGGGATCGACAGATACG.

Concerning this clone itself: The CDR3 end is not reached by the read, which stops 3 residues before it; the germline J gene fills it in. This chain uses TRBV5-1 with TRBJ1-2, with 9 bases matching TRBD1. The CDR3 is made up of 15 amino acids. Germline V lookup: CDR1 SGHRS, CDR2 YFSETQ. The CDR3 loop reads CASSLAGWTGEGYTF. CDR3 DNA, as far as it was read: TGCGCCAGCAGCTTGGCAGGTTGGACAGGGGAAGGC.

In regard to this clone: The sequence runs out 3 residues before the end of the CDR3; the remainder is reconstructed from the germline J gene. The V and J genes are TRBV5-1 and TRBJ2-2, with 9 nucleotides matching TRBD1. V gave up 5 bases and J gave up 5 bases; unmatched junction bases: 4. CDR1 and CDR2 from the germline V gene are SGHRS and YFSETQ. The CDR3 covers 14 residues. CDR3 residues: CASRLQGATGELFF. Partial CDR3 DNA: TGCGCCAGCAGATTACAGGGGGCGACCGGGGAG.

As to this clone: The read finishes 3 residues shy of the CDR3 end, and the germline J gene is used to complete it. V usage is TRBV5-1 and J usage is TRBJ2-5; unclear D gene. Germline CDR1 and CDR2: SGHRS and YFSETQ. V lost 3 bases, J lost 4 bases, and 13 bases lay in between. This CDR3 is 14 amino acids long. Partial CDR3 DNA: TGCGCCAGCAGCTCCTCGAGGTATACAGAGACC. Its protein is CASSSSRYTET. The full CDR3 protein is CASSSSRYTETQYF.

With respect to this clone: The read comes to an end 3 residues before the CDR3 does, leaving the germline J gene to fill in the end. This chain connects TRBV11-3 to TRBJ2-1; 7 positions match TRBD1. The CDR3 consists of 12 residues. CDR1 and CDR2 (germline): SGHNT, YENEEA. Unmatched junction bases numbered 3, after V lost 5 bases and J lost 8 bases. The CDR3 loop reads CASSKDRDEQFF. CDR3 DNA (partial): TGTGCCAGCAGCAAAGACAGGGATGAG.

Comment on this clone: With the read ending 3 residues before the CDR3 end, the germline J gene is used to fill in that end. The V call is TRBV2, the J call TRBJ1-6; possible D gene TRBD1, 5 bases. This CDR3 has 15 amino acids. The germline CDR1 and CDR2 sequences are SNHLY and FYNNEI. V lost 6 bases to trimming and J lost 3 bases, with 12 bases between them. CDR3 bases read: TGTGCCAGCAGGGATGACAGTAGCTATAATTCACCC. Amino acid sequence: CASRDDSSYNSP. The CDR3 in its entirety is CASRDDSSYNSPLHF. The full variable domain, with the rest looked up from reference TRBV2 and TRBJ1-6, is EPEVTQTPSHQVTQMGQEVILRCVPISNHLYFYWYRQILGQKVEFLVSFYNNEISEKSEIFDDQFSVERPDGSNFTLKIRSTKLEDSAMYFCASRDDSSYNSPLHFGNGTRLTVT.

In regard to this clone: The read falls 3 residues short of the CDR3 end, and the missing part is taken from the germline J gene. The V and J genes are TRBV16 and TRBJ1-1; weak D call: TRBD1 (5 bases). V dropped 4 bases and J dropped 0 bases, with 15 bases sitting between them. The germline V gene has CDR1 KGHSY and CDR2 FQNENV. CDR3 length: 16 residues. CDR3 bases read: TGTGCCAGCAGCCTAAACTCGGGAGGGGTGAACACTGAA. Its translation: CASSLNSGGVNTE. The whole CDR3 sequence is CASSLNSGGVNTEAFF.

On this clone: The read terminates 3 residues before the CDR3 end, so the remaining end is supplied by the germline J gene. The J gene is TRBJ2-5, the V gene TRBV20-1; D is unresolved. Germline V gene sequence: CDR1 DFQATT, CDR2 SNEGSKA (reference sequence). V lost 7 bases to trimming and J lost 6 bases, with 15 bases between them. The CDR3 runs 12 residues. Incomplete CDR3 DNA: TGCAGTGTCCCGGGTAACAAAAAGACC. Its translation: CSVPGNKKT. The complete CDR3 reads CSVPGNKKTQYF.

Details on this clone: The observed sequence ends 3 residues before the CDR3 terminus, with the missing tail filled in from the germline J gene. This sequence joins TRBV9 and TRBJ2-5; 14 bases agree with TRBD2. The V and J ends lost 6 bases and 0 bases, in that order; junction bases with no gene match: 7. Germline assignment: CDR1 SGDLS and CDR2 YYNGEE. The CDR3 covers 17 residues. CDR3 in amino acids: CASTRTSGGTYQETQYF. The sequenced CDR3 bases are TGTGCCAGCACCAGGACTAGCGGGGGGACTTACCAAGAGACC.

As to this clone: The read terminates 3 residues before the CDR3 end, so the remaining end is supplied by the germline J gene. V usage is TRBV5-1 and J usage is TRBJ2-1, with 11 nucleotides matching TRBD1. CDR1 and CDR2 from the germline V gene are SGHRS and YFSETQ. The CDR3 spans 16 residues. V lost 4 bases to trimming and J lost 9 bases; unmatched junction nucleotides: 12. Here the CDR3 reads CASSPLRGQGAGEQFF. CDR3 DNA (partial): TGCGCCAGCAGCCCCCTTCGCGGACAGGGGGCGGGTGAG.

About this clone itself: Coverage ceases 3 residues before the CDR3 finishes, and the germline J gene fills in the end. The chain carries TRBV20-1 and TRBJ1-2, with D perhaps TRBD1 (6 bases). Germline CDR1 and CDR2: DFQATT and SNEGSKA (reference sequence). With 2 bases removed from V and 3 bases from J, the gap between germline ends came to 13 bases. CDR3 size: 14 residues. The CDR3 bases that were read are TGCAGTGCTAGATTATCCTACAGGGACTATGGC. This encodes CSARLSYRDYG. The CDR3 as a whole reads CSARLSYRDYGYTF.

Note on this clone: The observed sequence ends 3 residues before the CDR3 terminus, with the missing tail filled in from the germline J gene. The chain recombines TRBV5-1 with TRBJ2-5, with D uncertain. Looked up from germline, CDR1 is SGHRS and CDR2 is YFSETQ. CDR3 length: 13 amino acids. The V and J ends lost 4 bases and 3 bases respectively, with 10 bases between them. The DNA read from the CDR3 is TGCGCCAGCAGCGCCGACATTGAAGAGACC. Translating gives CASSADIEET. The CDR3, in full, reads CASSADIEETQYF.

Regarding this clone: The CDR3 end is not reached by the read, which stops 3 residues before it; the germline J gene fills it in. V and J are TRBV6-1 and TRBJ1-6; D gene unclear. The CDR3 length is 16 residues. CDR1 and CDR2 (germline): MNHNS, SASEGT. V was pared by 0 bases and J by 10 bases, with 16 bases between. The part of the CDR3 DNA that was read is TGTGCCAGCAGTGAAGCGCGCGGTTCCAGTCGATCACCC. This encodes CASSEARGSSRSP. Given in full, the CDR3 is CASSEARGSSRSPLHF.

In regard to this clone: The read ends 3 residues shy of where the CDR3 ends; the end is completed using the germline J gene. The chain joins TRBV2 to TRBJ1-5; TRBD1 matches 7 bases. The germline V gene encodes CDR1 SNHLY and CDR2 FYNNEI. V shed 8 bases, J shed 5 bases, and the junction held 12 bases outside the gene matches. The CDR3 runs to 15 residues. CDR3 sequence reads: CASGSRDSVDQPQHF. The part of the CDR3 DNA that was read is TGTGCCAGCGGGTCCCGGGACAGCGTGGATCAGCCC. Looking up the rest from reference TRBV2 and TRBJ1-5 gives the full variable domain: EPEVTQTPSHQVTQMGQEVILRCVPISNHLYFYWYRQILGQKVEFLVSFYNNEISEKSEIFDDQFSVERPDGSNFTLKIRSTKLEDSAMYFCASGSRDSVDQPQHFGDGTRLSIL.

The covered CDR3 bases are TGTGCCAGCACCCAAGGGGGCACGGGTGAAAAA. Translating it yields CASTQGGTGEK. The entire CDR3 protein is CASTQGGTGEKLFF. J is TRBJ1-4 and V is TRBV7-2, with 7 bases matching TRBD1. Sequencing ends 3 residues short of the CDR3 end; the germline J gene provides the rest. After removal of 7 bases from V and 7 bases from J, the junction contained 9 bases not matched to a gene. The CDR3 covers 14 residues. Germline CDR1 reads SGHTA; CDR2 reads FQGNSA. Full variable domain (rest looked up from reference TRBV7-2 and TRBJ1-4): GAGVSQSPSNKVTEKGKDVELRCDPISGHTALYWYRQSLGQGLEFLIYFQGNSAPDKSGLPSDRFSAERTGGSVSTLTIQRTQQEDSAVYLCASTQGGTGEKLFFGSGTQLSVL.

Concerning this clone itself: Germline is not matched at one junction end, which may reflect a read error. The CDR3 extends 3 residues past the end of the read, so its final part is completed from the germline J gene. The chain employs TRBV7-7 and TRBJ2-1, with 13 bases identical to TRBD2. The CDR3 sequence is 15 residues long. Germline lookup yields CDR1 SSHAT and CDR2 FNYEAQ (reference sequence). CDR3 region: CASSQGLAGRNEQFF. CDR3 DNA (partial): TGTGCTAGCAGCCAGGGACTAGCGGGAAGGAATGAG.

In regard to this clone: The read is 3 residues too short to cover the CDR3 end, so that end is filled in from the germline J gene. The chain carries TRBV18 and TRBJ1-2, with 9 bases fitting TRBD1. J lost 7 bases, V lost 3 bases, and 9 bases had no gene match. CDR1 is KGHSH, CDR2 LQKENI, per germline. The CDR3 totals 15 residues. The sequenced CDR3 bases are TGTGCCAGCTCACCCTGGGGGGACAGGGTAGCTGGC. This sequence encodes CASSPWGDRVAG. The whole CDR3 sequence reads CASSPWGDRVAGYTF. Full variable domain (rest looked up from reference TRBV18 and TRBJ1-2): NAGVMQNPRHLVRRRGQEARLRCSPMKGHSHVYWYRQLPEEGLKFMVYLQKENIIDESGMPKERFSAEFPKEGPSILRIQQVVRGDSAAYFCASSPWGDRVAGYTFGSGTRLTVV.

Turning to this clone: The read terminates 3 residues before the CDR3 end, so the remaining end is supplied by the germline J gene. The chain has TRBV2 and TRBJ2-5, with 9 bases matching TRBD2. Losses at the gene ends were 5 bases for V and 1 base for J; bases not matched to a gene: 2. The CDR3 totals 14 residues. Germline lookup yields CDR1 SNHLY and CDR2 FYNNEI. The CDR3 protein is CASSSTSGQETQYF. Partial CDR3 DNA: TGTGCCAGCAGTTCGACTAGCGGCCAAGAGACC.

The CDR3 loop is CASSLLQETQYF. The CDR3 bases that were read are TGTGCCAGCAGTCTGTTACAAGAGACC. This chain links TRBV2 with TRBJ2-5; D is unclear. The sequenced fragment ends 3 residues before the CDR3 boundary, so the rest is inferred from the germline J gene. V was pared by 5 bases and J by 2 bases, with 6 bases between. The CDR3 contains 12 residues. Germline V gene sequence: CDR1 SNHLY, CDR2 FYNNEI. Variable domain in full (rest from reference TRBV2 and TRBJ2-5): EPEVTQTPSHQVTQMGQEVILRCVPISNHLYFYWYRQILGQKVEFLVSFYNNEISEKSEIFDDQFSVERPDGSNFTLKIRSTKLEDSAMYFCASSLLQETQYFGPGTRLLVL.

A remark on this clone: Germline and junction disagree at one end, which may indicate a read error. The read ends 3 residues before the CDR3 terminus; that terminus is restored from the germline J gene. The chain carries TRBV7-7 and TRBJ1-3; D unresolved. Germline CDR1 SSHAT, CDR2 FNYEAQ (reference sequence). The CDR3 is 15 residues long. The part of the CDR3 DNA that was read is TGTGCTAGCAGCTTCGGGTTAGGCTCTGGAAACACC. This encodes CASSFGLGSGNT. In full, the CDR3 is CASSFGLGSGNTIYF.

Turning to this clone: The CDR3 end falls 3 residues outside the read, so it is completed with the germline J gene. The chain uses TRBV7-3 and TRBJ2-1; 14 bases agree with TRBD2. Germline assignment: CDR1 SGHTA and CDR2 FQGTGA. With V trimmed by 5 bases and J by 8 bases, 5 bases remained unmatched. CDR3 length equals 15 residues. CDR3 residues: CASSLGTSGGHEQFF. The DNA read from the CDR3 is TGTGCCAGCAGCCTTGGGACTAGCGGGGGACATGAG.

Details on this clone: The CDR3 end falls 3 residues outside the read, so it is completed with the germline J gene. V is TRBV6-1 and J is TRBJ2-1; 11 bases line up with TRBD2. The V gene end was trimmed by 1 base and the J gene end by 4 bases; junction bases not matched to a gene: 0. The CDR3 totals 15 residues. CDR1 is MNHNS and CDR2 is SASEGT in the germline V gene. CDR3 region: CASSEGTSGYNEQFF. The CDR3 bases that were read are TGTGCCAGCAGTGAAGGGACTAGCGGGTACAATGAG.

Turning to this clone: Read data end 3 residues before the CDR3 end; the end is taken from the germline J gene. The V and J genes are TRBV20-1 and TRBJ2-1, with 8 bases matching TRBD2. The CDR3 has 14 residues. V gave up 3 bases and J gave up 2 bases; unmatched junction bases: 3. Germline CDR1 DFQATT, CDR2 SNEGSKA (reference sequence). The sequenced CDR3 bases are TGCAGTGCTAGGGCGGGGGGTCCCTACAATGAG. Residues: CSARAGGPYNE. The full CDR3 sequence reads CSARAGGPYNEQFF.

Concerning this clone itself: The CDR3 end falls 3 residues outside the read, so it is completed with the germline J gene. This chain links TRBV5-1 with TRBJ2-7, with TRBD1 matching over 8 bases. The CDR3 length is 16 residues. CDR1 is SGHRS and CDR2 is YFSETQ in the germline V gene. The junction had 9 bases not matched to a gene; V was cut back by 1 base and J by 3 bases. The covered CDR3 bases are TGCGCCAGCAGCTTGACTTTTGCCGACAGGGGCTACGAG. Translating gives CASSLTFADRGYE. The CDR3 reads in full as CASSLTFADRGYEQYF.